This paragraph covers one T cell receptor beta chain sequence. The antigen is unknown. This specimen belongs to a study of CD8 T cells in Susac syndrome. Broader study findings: The study conceded that relatively few individuals underwent its TCR sequencing and HLA analysis.

In the multiple sclerosis control group, patients were treatment-naive and had stable or active relapsing-remitting disease. TEMRA cells were FACS-enriched, and CD8+ and CD4+ T cells were isolated negatively. Reverse transcription of roughly 0.5 to 1 ug RNA was carried out with random hexamers. The immunoSEQ assay covered 54 Vbeta and 13 Jbeta segments for CDR3. MiXCR was run by TCRdb on the immunoSEQ multiplex PCR reads, yielding one entry per CDR3 protein. This sample has a few hundred thousand distinct CDR3 sequences, with around 85% found just once. The germline V and J ends were trimmed by 4 bases and 0 bases, with 11 bases remaining between them. There are 15 residues in the CDR3. Germline loops: CDR1 SGHNT, CDR2 YYREEE (reference sequence).

Source material: CD8+ T cells from PBMCs. The chain carries TRBV5-4 and TRBJ2-1, with D possibly being TRBD1 or TRBD2 (5 bases each). This TCR came from a human donor with multiple sclerosis. For the CDR3, the DNA is TGTGCCAGCAGCGCCCCGGGGCGCTCCTACAATGAGCAGTTCTTC. Translating gives CASSAPGRSYNEQFF.